The entry below gives a single T cell receptor beta chain sequence along with its context. Sequenced by immunoSEQ multiplex PCR; TCRdb stores in-frame clones only, minus some. The data hold about 110,000 clones, with roughly nine tenths observed a single time. This record belongs to a study of T cell changes during pregnancy in multiple sclerosis. Deletions cut 1 base from V and 1 base from J, with 5 bases between. The germline CDR1 and CDR2 sequences are SGHDT and YYEEEE. The CDR3 extends over 13 amino acids. The chain links TRBV5-6 to TRBJ1-1; D unclear. This clonotype was sampled from a female donor with multiple sclerosis, enrolled in a pregnancy study. Material: peripheral blood, obtained after pregnancy. The CDR3 DNA sequence: TGTGCCAGCAGCTTGCGGTCGAACACTGAAGCTTTCTTT. The encoded protein is CASSLRSNTEAFF.